Listed here are 2 T cell receptor beta chains from one sample, sequenced in a study of T cells of healthy individuals. Each CDR3 protein is one row after TCRdb ran MiXCR on the 5' RACE reads. The data contain tens of thousands of distinct CDR3 sequences, around 16% of them seen just once; the ten biggest clones take up 4% to 5%. These receptors were obtained from a human donor in good health.

The V and J genes are TRBV29-1 and TRBJ1-5; no clear D. Germline assignment: CDR1 SQVTM and CDR2 ANQGSEA. This CDR3 contains 13 residues. V lost 4 bases and J lost 3, with 10 bases in between. The CDR3 DNA reads TGCAGCGTTGTATCCCAGTCCAATCAGCCCCAGCATTTT. The encoded protein is CSVVSQSNQPQHF.

This clonotype was counted many times. The rearrangement links TRBV27 to TRBJ2-3, with 7 positions matching TRBD2. The length of the CDR3 is 16 residues. V lost 3 bases, J lost 1 base, and 7 bases stayed unmatched. CDR1 and CDR2 from the germline V gene are MNHEY and SMNVEV (reference sequence). The CDR3 sequence is CASSLLTSLGTDTQYF. CDR3 in DNA: TGTGCCAGCAGTTTGTTGACTAGCCTCGGCACAGATACGCAGTATTTT.